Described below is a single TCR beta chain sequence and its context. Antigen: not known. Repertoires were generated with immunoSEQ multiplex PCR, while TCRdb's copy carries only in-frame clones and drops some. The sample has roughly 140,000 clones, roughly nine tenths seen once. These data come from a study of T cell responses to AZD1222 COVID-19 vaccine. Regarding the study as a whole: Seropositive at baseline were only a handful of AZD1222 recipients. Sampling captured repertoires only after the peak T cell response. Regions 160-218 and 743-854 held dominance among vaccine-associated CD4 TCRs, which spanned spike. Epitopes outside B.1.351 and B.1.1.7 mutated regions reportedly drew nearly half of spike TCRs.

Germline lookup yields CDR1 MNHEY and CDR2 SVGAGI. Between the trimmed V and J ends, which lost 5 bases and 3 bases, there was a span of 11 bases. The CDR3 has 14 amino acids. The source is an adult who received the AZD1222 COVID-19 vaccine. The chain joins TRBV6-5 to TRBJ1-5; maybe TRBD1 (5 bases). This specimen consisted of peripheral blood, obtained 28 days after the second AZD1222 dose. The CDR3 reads CASSPGRFNQPQHF. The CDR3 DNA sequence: TGTGCCAGCAGTCCGGGGCGCTTCAATCAGCCCCAGCATTTT.